These 2 T cell receptor beta chains share one sample of origin, sequenced in a study of cytomegalovirus exposure and HLA in healthy donors. Generated by immunoSEQ multiplex PCR, the TCRdb table keeps only in-frame clones and is missing some. The repertoire holds 90,000 to 150,000 clones, with roughly 88% as singletons. Sequenced input: PBMCs. All receptors come from a man aged 18 to 35 in good health and CMV-seronegative.

The chain carries TRBV29-1 and TRBJ2-1, with D maybe TRBD2 (6 bases). Germline values: CDR1 SQVTM, CDR2 ANQGSEA. The ends were cut back, 3 bases at V and 7 bases at J, with 22 bases in the middle. There are 16 residues in the CDR3. The CDR3 spells CSVEEYGQGLLNEQFF. CDR3 in DNA: TGCAGCGTTGAGGAGTATGGGCAGGGACTGCTTAATGAGCAGTTCTTC.

This chain connects TRBV4-1 to TRBJ2-7; possibly TRBD2 for D (6 bases). Germline CDR1 and CDR2: MGHRA and YSYEKL. There are 14 residues in the CDR3. V lost 1 base to trimming and J lost 3 bases, with 10 bases between them. The CDR3: CASSQVGGNYEQYF. The CDR3 nucleotides are TGCGCCAGCAGCCAAGTAGGAGGGAACTACGAGCAGTACTTC.